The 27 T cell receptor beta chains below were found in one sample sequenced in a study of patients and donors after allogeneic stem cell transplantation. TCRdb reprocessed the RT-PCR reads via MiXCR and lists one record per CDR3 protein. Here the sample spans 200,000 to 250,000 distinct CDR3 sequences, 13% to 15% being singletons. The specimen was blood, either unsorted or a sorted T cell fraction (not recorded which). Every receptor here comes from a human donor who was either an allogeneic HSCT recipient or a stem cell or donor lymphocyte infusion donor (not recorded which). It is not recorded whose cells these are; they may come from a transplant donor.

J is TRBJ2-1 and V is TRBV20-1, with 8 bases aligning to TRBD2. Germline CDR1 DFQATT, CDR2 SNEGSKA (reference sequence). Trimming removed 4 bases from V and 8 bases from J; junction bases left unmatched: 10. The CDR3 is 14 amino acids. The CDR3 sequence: CSATGRGGWHEQFF. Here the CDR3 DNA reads TGCAGTGCTACCGGGAGGGGAGGGTGGCATGAGCAGTTCTTC.

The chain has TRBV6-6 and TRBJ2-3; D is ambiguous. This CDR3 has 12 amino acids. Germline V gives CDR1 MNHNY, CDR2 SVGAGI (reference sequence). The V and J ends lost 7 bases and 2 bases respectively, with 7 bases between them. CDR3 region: CASTYYTDTQYF. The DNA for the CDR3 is TGTGCCAGCACCTACTACACAGATACGCAGTATTTT.

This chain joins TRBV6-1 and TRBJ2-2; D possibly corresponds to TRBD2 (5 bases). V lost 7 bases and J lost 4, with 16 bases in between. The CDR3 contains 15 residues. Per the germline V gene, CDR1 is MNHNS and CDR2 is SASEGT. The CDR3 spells CASIATNRGTGELFF. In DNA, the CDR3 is TGTGCCAGCATCGCGACGAACCGGGGCACCGGGGAGCTGTTTTTT.

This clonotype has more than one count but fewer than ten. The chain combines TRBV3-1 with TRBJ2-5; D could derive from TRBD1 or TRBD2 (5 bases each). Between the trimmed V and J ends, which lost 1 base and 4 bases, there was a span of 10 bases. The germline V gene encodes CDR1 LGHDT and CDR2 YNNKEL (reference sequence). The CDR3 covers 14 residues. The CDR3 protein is CASSQAAGRETQYF. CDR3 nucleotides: TGTGCCAGCAGCCAAGCCGCAGGGAGAGAGACCCAGTACTTC.

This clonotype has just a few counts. The CDR3 protein is CASSYRANYGYTF. The CDR3 DNA is TGTGCCAGCAGTTATAGGGCCAACTATGGCTACACCTTC. The V and J genes are TRBV6-5 and TRBJ1-2; D unresolved. The V gene's germline CDR1 is MNHEY and CDR2 SVGAGI. The CDR3 is 13 amino acids. The V gene lost 3 bases and the J gene lost 2 bases, with 7 bases spanning the gap.

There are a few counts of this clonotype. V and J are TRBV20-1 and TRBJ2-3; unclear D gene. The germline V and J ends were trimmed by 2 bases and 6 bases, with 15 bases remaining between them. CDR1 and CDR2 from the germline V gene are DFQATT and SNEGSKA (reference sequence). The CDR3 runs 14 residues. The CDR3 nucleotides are TGCAGTGCTAGATCCAGAAGGGAATTGGATACGCAGTATTTT. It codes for CSARSRRELDTQYF.

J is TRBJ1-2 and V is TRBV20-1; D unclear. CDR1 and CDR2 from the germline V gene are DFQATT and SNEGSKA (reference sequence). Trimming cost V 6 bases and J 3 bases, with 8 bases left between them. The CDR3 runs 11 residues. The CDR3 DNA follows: TGCAGTGCCCCGACGTACTATGGCTACACCTTC. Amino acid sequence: CSAPTYYGYTF.

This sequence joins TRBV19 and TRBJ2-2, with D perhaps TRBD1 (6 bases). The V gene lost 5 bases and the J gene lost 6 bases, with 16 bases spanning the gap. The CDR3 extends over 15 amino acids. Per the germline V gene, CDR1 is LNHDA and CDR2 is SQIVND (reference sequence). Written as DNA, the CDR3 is TGTGCCAGTAGTGGGACCCAGGGGTCCCCCGGGGAGCTGTTTTTT. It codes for CASSGTQGSPGELFF.

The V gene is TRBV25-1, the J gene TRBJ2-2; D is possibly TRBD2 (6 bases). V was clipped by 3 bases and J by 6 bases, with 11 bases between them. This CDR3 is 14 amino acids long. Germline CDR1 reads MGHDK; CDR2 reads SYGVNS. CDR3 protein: CASSEGGWAGELFF. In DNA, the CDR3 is TGTGCCAGCAGTGAGGGGGGTTGGGCCGGGGAGCTGTTTTTT.

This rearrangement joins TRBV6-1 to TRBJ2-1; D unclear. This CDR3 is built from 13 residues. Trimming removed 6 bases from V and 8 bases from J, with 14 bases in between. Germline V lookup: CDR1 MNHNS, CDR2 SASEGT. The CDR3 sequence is CASRNGVSDEQFF. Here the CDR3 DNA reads TGTGCCAGCAGAAACGGTGTTTCGGATGAGCAGTTCTTC.

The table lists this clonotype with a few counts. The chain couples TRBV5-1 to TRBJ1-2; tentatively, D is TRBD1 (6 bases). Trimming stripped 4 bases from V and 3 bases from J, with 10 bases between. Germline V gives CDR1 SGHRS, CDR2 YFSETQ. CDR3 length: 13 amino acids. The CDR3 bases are TGCGCCAGCAGCCCGGGGGGCTACTATGGCTACACCTTC. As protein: CASSPGGYYGYTF.

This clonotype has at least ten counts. The CDR3 spells CASSQSLRQGAAETQYF. DNA for the CDR3: TGCGCCAGCAGCCAATCCCTGCGACAGGGGGCCGCGGAGACCCAGTACTTC. The chain recombines TRBV4-1 with TRBJ2-5; TRBD1 aligns across 10 bases. The ends lost 2 bases at V and 5 bases at J; junction bases unmatched: 11. Germline V gives CDR1 MGHRA, CDR2 YSYEKL. The length of the CDR3 is 17 residues.

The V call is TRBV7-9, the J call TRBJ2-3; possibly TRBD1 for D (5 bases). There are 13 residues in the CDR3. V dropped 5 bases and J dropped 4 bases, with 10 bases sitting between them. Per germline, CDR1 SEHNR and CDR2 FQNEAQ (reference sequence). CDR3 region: CASSPQVPDTQYF. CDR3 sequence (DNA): TGTGCCAGCAGCCCACAGGTGCCAGATACGCAGTATTTT.

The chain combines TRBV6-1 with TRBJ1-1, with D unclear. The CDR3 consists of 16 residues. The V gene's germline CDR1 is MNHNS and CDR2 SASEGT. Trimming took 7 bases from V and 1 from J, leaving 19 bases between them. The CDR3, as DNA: TGTGCCAGCAATAGACGAGTGGGGAGGGAGAACACTGAAGCTTTCTTT. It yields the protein CASNRRVGRENTEAFF.

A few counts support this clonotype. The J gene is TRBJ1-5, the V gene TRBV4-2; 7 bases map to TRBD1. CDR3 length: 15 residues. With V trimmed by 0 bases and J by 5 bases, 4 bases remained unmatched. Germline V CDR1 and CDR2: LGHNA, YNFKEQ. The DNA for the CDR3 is TGTGCCAGCAGCCAAGATAGGGACAGCTATCAGCCCCAGCATTTT. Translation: CASSQDRDSYQPQHF.

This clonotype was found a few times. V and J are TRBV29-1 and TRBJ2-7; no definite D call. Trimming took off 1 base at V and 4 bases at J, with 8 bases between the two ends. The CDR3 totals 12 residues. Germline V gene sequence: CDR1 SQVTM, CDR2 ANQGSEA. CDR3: CSVEGAVYEQYF. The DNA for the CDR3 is TGCAGCGTTGAAGGGGCAGTATACGAGCAGTACTTC.

The CDR3, as DNA: TGTGCCAGCGGGGACGGGAACTATGGCTACACCTTC. Its protein is CASGDGNYGYTF. V and J are TRBV6-2 or TRBV6-3 and TRBJ1-2, with D possibly TRBD1 on 5 matching bases. CDR1 is MNHEY and CDR2 is SVGEGT in the germline V gene. This CDR3 contains 12 residues. Between the trimmed V and J ends, which lost 8 bases and 2 bases, there was a span of 9 bases.

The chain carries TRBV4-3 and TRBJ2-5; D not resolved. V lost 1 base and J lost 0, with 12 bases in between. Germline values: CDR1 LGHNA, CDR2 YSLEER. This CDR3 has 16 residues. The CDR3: CASSQAKSTYQETQYF. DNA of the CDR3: TGCGCCAGCAGCCAAGCTAAGTCTACTTACCAAGAGACCCAGTACTTC.

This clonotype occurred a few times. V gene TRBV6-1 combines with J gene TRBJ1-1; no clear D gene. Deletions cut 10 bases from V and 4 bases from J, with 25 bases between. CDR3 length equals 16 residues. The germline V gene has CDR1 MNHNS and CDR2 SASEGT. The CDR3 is CATTRTSGVLGTEAFF. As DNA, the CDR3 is TGTGCCACCACGCGGACCAGTGGGGTTCTCGGCACTGAAGCTTTCTTT.

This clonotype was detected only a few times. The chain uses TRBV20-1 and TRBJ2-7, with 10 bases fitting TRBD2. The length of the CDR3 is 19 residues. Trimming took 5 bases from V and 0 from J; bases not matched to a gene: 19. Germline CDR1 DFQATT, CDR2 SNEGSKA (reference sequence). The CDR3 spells CSAPHSGLAALGSSYEQYF. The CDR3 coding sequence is TGCAGTGCTCCCCATTCTGGACTAGCGGCCCTTGGGAGCTCCTACGAGCAGTACTTC.

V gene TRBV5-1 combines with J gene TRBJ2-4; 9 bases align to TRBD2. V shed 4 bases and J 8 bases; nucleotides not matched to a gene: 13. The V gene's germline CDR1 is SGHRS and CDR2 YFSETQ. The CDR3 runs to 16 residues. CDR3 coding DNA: TGCGCCAGCAGCCCCCTTAGCGGGGGAGGGACGGACATTCAGTACTTC. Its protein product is CASSPLSGGGTDIQYF.

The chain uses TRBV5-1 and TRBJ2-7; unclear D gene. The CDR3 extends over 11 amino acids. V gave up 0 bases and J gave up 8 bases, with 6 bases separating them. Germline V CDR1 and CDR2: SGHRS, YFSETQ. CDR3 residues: CASSLEQKQYF. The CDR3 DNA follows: TGCGCCAGCAGCTTGGAGCAGAAGCAGTACTTC.

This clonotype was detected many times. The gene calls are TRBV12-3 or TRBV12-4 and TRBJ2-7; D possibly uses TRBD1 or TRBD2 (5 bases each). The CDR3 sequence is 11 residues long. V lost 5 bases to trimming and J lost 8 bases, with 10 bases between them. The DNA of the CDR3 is TGTGCCAGCAGTATACTGGGACAGCAGTACTTC. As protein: CASSILGQQYF.

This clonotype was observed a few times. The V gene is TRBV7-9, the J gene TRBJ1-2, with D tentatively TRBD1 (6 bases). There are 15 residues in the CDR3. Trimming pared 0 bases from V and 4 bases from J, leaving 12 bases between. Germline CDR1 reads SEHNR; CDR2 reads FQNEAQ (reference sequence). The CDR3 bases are TGTGCCAGCAGCTTAGCTGGGAGGGGGACCTATGGCTACACCTTC. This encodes CASSLAGRGTYGYTF.

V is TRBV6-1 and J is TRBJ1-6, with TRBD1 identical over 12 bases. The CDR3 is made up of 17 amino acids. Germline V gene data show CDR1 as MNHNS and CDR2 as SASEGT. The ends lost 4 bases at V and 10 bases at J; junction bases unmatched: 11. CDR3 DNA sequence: TGTGCCAGCAGTGGAACCGGGACAGGGGGCCGATCATCACCCCTCCACTTT. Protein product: CASSGTGTGGRSSPLHF.

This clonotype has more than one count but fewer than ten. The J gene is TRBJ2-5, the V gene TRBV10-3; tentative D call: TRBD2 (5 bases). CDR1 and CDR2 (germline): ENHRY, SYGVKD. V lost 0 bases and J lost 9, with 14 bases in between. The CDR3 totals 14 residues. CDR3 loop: CAISESMAAGAQYF. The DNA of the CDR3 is TGTGCCATCAGTGAGTCGATGGCGGCCGGGGCCCAGTACTTC.

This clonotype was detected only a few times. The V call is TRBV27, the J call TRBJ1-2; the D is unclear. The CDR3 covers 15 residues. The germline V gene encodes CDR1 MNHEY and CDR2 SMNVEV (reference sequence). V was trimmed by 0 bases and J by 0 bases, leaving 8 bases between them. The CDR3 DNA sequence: TGTGCCAGCAGTTTATCAGCCGTCGCTAACTATGGCTACACCTTC. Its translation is CASSLSAVANYGYTF.